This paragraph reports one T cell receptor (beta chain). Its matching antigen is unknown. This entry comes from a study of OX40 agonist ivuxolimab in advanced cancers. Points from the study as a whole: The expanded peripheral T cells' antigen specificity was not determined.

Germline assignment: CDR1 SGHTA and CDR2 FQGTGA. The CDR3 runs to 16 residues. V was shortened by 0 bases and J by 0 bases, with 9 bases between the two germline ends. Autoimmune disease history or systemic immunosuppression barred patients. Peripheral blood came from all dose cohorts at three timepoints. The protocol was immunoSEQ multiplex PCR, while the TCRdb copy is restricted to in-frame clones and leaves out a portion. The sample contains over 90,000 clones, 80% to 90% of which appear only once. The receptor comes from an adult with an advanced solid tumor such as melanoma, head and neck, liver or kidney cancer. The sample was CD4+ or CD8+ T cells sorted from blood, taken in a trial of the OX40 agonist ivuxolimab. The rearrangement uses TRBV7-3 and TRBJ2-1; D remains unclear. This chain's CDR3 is CASSLTKSSSYNEQFF. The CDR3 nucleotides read TGTGCCAGCAGCTTAACGAAATCCAGCTCCTACAATGAGCAGTTCTTC.